This T cell receptor (beta chain) is from a study of T cell responses to AZD1222 COVID-19 vaccine. Study overall: Second-dose timings of about 4 or about 12 weeks were pooled.

Germline V lookup: CDR1 SEHNR, CDR2 FQNEAQ (reference sequence). The germline V and J ends were trimmed by 1 base and 6 bases, with 13 bases remaining between them. The CDR3 runs to 15 residues. Worth noting for this clone: Its cognate antigen is unknown.

This table comes from immunoSEQ multiplex PCR, and its TCRdb copy is limited to in-frame clones, with some not included. The table records 90,000 to 150,000 clones, 80% to 90% of them present only once. General study findings and limits: Two doses of AZD1222 preceded a rise in Spike-specific TCR breadth and depth. As reported, nearly half of all spike-specific TCRs target variant regions that are unmutated. Among the donors, most were white British and more were female, and clonal diversity was possibly underestimated.

The V gene is TRBV7-9, the J gene TRBJ2-1; possible D gene TRBD1, 6 bases. The specimen comprised peripheral blood, sampled on day 0 of AZD1222 vaccination. The source of this sequence is an adult in good health. DNA for the CDR3: TGTGCCAGCAGCTTAGGACGACCAGGGGTCAATGAGCAGTTCTTC. It encodes CASSLGRPGVNEQFF.